These T cell receptor beta chains were read from a single sample in a study of T cell responses to AZD1222 COVID-19 vaccine. Some clones are missing from TCRdb's copy, which holds only in-frame ones; the method was immunoSEQ multiplex PCR. The data hold about 140,000 clones, with 89% observed a single time. This specimen was peripheral blood, taken on day 0 of AZD1222 vaccination. The receptors stem from an adult in good health. Both conserved end residues are part of each CDR3. D genes are given only for firm matches.

TRBD1 TRBJ2-4 TRBV19 CASSPGQGEAKNIQYF TGTGCCAGTAGTCCGGGACAGGGGGAAGCCAAAAACATTCAGTACTTC
TRBD1 TRBJ1-2 TRBV7-9 CASTATGDYGYTF TGTGCCAGCACCGCGACAGGGGACTATGGCTACACCTTC
NA TRBJ2-7 TRBV4-1 CASSQDGGTYEQYF TGCGCCAGCAGCCAAGATGGAGGGACCTACGAGCAGTACTTC
NA TRBJ1-3 TRBV28 CASSRSGRNTIYF TGTGCCAGCAGTCGCAGCGGGAGAAACACCATATATTTT
NA TRBJ2-3 TRBV5-8 CASSWGTGRDTQYF TGTGCCAGCAGCTGGGGTACGGGGCGTGATACGCAGTATTTT
NA TRBJ1-4 TRBV19 CASSPRRSDNEKLFF TGTGCCAGTAGTCCTCGTAGGAGTGATAATGAAAAACTGTTTTTT
NA TRBJ1-6 TRBV7-6 CASSLGRGNSPLHF TGTGCCAGCAGCTTAGGGCGGGGTAATTCACCCCTCCACTTT
TRBD1 TRBJ2-7 TRBV6-6 CASSTGGYEQYF TGTGCCAGCAGCACAGGGGGCTACGAGCAGTACTTC
NA TRBJ1-6 TRBV5-5 CASSFRQQSPLHF TGTGCCAGCAGTTTCCGACAGCAATCACCCCTCCACTTT
TRBD2 TRBJ2-2 TRBV11-3 CASSLTGLAGGTGELFF TGTGCCAGCAGCTTAACCGGACTAGCGGGAGGGACCGGGGAGCTGTTTTTT
TRBD1 TRBJ1-4 TRBV6-2/TRBV6-3 CASSSVTGKREKLFF TGTGCCAGCAGTTCGGTGACAGGGAAAAGAGAAAAACTGTTTTTT